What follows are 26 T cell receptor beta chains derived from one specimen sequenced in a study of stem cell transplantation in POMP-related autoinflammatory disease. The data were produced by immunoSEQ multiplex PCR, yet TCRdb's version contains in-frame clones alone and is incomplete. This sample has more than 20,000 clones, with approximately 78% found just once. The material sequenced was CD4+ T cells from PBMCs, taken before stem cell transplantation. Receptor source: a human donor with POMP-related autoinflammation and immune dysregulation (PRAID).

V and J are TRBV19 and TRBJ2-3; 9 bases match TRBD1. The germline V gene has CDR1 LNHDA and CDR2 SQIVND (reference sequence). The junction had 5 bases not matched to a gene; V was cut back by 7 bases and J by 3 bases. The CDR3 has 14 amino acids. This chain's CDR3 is CASTDRGKTDTQYF. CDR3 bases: TGTGCCAGTACCGACAGGGGGAAAACAGATACGCAGTATTTT.

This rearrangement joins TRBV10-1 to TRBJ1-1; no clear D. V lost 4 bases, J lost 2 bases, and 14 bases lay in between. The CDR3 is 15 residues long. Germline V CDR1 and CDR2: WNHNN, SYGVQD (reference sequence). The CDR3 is CASSAGITGNTEAFF. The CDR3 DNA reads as TGCGCCAGCAGTGCAGGAATCACGGGAAACACTGAAGCTTTCTTT.

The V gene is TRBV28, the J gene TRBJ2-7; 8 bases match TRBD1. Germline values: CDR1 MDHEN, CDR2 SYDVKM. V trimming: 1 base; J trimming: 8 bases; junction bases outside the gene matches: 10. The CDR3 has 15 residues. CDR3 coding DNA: TGTGCCAGCAGTTTATCGAGTGACAGGGGAAGTAAGCAGTACTTC. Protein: CASSLSSDRGSKQYF. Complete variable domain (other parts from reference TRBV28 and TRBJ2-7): DVKVTQSSRYLVKRTGEKVFLECVQDMDHENMFWYRQDPGLGLRLIYFSYDVKMKEKGDIPEGYSVSREKKERFSLILESASTNQTSMYLCASSLSSDRGSKQYFGPGTRLTVT.

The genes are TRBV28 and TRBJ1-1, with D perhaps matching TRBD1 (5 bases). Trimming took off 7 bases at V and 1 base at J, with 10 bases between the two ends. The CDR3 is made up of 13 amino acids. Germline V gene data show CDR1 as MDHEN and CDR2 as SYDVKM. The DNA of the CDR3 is TGTGCCAGCACCGACGGGGGGAACACTGAAGCTTTCTTT. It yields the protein CASTDGGNTEAFF.

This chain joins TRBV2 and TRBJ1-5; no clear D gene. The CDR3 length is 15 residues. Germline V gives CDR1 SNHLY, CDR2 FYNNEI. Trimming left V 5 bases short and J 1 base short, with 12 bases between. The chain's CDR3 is CASSRTLLSNQPQHF. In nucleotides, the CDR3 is TGTGCCAGCAGTAGGACCTTGCTCAGCAATCAGCCCCAGCATTTT.

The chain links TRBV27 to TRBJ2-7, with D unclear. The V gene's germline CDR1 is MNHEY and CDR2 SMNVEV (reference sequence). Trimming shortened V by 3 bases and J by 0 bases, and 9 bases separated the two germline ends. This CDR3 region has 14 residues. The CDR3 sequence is CASSFAGFSYEQYF. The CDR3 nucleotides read TGTGCCAGCAGTTTCGCCGGGTTCTCCTACGAGCAGTACTTC.

CDR3: CASSPPGTGTEAFF. The CDR3 DNA reads TGTGCCAGCAGCCCACCGGGAACGGGCACTGAAGCTTTCTTT. The chain carries TRBV7-9 and TRBJ1-1; D not resolved. CDR3 size: 14 residues. Germline CDR1 SEHNR, CDR2 FQNEAQ (reference sequence). Trimming cost V 5 bases and J 4 bases, with 14 bases left between them.

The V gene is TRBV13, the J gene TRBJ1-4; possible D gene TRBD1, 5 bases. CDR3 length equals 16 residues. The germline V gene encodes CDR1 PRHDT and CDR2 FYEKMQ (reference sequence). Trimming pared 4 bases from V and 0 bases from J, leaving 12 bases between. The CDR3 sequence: CASSWGRPATNEKLFF. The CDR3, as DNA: TGTGCCAGCAGCTGGGGGAGACCCGCAACTAATGAAAAACTGTTTTTT.

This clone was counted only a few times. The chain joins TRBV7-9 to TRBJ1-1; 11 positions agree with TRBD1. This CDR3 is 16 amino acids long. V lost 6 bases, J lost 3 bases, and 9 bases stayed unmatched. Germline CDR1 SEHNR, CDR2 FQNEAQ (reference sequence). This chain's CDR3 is CASSHGTGGFHTEAFF. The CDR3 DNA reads TGTGCCAGCAGTCATGGGACAGGGGGTTTTCACACTGAAGCTTTCTTT.

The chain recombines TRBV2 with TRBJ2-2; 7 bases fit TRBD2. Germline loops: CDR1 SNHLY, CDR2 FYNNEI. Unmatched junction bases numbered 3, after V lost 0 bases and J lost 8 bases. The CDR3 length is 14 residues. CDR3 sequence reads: CASSEAGRGGELFF. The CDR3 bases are TGTGCCAGCAGTGAAGCGGGGAGGGGTGGGGAGCTGTTTTTT.

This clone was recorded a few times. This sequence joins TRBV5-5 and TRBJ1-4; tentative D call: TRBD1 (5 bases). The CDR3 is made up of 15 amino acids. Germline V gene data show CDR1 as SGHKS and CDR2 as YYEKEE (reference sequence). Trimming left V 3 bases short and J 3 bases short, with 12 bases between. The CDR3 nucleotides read TGTGCCAGCAGCTGGGCGCAAGGGGCTAATGAAAAACTGTTTTTT. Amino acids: CASSWAQGANEKLFF.

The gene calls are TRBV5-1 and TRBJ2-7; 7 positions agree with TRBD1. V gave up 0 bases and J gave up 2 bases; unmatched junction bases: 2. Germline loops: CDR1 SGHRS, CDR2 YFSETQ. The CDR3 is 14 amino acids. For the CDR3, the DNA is TGCGCCAGCAGCTTGGAGGGGACAGCCTACGAGCAGTACTTC. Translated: CASSLEGTAYEQYF.

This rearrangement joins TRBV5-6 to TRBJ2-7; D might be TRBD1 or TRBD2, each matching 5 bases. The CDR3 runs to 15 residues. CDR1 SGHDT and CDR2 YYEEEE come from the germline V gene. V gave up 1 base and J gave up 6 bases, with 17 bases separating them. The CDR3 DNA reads TGTGCCAGCAGCTTGTGGGGGACCCTAGAACGCGAGCAGTACTTC. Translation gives CASSLWGTLEREQYF. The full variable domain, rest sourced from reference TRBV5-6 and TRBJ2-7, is DAGVTQSPTHLIKTRGQQVTLRCSPKSGHDTVSWYQQALGQGPQFIFQYYEEEERQRGNFPDRFSGHQFPNYSSELNVNALLLGDSALYLCASSLWGTLEREQYFGPGTRLTVT.

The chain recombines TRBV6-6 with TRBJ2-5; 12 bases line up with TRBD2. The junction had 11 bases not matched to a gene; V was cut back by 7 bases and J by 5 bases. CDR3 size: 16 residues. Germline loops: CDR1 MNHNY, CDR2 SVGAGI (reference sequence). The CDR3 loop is CASTPNRLAGVETQYF. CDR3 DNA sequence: TGTGCCAGCACCCCTAACCGACTAGCGGGAGTGGAGACCCAGTACTTC.

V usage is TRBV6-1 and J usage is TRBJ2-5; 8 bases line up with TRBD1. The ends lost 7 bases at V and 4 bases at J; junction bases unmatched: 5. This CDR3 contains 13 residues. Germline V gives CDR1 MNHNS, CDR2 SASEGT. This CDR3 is CASTIDRGETQYF. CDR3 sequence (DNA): TGTGCCAGCACCATTGACAGGGGAGAGACCCAGTACTTC.

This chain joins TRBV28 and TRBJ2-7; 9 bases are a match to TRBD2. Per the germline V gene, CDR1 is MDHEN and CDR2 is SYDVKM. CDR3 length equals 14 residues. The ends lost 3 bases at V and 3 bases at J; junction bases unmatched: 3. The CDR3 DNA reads TGTGCCAGCAGTTTCCTACTAGCGGGCTACGAGCAGTACTTC. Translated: CASSFLLAGYEQYF.

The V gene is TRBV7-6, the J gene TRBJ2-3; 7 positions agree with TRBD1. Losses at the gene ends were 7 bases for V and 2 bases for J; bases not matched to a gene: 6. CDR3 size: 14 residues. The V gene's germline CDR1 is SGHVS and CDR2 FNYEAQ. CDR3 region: CASNRGQITDTQYF. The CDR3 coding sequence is TGTGCCAGCAATAGGGGACAGATCACAGATACGCAGTATTTT.

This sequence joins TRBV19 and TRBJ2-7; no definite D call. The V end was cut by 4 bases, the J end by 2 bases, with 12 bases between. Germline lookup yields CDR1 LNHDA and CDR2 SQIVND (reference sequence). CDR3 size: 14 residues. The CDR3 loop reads CASSTRHPTYEQYF. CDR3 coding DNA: TGTGCCAGTAGTACAAGACACCCAACCTACGAGCAGTACTTC.

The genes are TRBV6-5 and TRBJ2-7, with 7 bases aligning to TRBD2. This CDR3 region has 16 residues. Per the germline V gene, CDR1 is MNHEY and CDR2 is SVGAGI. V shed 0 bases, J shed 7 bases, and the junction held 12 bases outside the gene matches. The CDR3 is CASSYSAGGSSSEQYF. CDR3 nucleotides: TGTGCCAGCAGTTACTCGGCGGGCGGGAGTAGCTCGGAGCAGTACTTC.

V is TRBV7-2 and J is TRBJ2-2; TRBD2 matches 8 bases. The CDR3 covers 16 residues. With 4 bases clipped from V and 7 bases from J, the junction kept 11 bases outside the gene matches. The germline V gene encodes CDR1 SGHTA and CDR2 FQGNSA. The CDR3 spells CASSSQLAALGGELFF. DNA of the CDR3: TGTGCCAGCAGCTCCCAACTAGCGGCCCTCGGCGGGGAGCTGTTTTTT.

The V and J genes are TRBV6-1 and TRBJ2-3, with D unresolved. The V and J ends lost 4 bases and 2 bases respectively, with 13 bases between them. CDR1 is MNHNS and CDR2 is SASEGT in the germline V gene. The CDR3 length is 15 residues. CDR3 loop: CASSAPLRPTDTQYF. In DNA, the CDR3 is TGTGCCAGCAGTGCTCCGCTTAGACCCACAGATACGCAGTATTTT.

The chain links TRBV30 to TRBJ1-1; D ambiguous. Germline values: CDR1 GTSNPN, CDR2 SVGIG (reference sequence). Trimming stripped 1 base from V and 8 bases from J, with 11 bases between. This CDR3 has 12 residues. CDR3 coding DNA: TGTGCCTGGAGTGACTCGTCTACCGAAGCTTTCTTT. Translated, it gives CAWSDSSTEAFF.

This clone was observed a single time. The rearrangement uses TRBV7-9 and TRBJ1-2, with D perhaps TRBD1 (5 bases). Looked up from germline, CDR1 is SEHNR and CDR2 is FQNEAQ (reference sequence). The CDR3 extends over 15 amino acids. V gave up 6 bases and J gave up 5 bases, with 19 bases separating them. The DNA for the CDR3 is TGTGCCAGCAGTCCTGCCCGGGGGGGAACTTATGGCTACACCTTC. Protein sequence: CASSPARGGTYGYTF.

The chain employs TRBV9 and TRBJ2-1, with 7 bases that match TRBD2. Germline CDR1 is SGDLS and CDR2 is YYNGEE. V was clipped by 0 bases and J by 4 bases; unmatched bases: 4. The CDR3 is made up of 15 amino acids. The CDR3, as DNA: TGTGCCAGCAGCGTAGGGTCGGGGGGATACAATGAGCAGTTCTTC. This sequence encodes CASSVGSGGYNEQFF.

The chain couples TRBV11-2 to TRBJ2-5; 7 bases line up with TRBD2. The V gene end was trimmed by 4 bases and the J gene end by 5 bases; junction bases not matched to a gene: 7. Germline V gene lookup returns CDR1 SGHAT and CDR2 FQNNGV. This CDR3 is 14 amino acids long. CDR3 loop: CASSYKLGGETQYF. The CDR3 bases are TGTGCCAGCAGCTATAAGCTGGGGGGGGAGACCCAGTACTTC. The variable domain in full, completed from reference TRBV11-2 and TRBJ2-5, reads EAGVAQSPRYKIIEKRQSVAFWCNPISGHATLYWYQQILGQGPKLLIQFQNNGVVDDSQLPKDRFSAERLKGVDSTLKIQPAKLEDSAVYLCASSYKLGGETQYFGPGTRLLVL.

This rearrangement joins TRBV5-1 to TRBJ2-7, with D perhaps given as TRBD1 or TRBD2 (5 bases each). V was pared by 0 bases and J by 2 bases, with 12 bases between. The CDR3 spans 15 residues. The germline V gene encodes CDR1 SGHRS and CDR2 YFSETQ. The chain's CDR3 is CASSLGGTLTYEQYF. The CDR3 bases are TGCGCCAGCAGCTTGGGGGGGACCCTCACCTACGAGCAGTACTTC.